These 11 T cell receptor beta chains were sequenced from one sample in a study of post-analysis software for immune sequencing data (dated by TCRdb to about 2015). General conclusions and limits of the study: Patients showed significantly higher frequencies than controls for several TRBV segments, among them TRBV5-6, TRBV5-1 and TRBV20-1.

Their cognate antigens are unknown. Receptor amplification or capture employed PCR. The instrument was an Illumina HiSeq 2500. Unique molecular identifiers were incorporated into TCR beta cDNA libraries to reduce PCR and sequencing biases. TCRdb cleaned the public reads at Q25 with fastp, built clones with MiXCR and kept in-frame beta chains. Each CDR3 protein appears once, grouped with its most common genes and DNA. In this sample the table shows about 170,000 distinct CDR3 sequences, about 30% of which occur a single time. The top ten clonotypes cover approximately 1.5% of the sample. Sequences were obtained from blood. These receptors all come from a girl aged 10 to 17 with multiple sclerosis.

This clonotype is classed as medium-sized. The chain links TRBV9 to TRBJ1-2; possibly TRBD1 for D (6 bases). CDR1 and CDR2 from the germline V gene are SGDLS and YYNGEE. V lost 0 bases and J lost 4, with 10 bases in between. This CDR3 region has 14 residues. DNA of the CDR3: TGTGCCAGCAGCGTAGCGGGGGGCCCCTATGGCTACACCTTC. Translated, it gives CASSVAGGPYGYTF.

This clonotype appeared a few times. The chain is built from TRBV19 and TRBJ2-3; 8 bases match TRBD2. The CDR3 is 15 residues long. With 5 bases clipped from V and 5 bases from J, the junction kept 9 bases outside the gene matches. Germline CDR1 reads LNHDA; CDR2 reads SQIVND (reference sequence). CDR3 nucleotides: TGTGCCAGTAGTTCCCCGGGACTAGTAAGAGATACGCAGTATTTT. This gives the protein CASSSPGLVRDTQYF.

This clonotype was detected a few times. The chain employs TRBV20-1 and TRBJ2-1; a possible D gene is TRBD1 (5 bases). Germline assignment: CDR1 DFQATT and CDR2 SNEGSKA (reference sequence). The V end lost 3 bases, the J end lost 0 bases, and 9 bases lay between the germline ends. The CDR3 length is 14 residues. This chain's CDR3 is CSASSDSSYNEQFF. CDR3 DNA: TGCAGTGCTAGTTCAGACAGCTCCTACAATGAGCAGTTCTTC.

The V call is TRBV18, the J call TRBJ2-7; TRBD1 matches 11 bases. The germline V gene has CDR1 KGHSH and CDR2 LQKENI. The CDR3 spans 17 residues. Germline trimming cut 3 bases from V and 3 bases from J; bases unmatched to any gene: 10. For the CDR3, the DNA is TGTGCCAGCTCACCTAAAACCGGACAGGGGGCCATCTACGAGCAGTACTTC. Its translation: CASSPKTGQGAIYEQYF.

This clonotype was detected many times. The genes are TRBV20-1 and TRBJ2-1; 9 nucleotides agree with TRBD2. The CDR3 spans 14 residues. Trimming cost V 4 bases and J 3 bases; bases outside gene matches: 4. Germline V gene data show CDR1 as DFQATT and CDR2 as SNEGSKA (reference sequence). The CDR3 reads CSAISGSNYNEQFF. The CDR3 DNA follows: TGCAGTGCTATTAGCGGGAGTAACTACAATGAGCAGTTCTTC.

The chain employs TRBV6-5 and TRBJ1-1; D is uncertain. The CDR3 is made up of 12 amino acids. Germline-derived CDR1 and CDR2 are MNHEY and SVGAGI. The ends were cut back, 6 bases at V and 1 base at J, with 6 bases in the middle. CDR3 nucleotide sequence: TGTGCCAGCAGCGGCGGGAACACTGAAGCTTTCTTT. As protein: CASSGGNTEAFF.

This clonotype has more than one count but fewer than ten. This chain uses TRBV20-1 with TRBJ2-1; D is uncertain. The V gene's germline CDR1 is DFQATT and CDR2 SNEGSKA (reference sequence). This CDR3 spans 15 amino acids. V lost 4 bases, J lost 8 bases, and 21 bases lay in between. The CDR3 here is CSATSGALRVDEQFF. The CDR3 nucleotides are TGCAGTGCTACTTCCGGCGCGCTCCGGGTGGATGAGCAGTTCTTC.

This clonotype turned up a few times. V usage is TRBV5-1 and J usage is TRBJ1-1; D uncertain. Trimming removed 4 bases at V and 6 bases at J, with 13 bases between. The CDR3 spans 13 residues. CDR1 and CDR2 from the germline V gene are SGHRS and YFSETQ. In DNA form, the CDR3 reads TGCGCCAGCAGCGTGATTGGTAGGGCTGAAGCTTTCTTT. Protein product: CASSVIGRAEAFF.

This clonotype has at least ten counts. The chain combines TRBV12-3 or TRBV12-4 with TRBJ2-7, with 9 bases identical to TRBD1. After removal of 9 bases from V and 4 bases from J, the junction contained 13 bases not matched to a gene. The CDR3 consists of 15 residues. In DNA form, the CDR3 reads TGTGCCAGTCTACCCTTCACAGGGGGCGGGTACGAGCAGTACTTC. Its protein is CASLPFTGGGYEQYF.

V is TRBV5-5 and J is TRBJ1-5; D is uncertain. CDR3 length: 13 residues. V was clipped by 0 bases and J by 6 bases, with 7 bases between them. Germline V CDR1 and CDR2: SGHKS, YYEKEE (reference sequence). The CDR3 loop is CASSLEGSQPQHF. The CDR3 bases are TGTGCCAGCAGCTTGGAAGGTTCTCAGCCCCAGCATTTT.

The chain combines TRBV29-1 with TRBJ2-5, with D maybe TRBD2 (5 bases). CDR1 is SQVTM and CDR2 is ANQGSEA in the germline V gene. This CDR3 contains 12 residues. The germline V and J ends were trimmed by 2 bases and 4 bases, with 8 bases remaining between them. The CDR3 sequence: CSVEPGGETQYF. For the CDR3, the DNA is TGCAGCGTTGAACCAGGAGGAGAGACCCAGTACTTC.